This T cell receptor (beta chain) stems from a study of blood T cell repertoires in COVID-19. Study-level information: COVID-19 samples from acute and convalescent phases originated in the United States, Italy and Spain. PBMCs, B-cell-depleted T cells, or T cells were the source of the cDNA or gDNA that made up the material.

In the original workflow: Scientists estimated how many nucleated cells there were by amplifying reference gene primers. The table came from immunoSEQ multiplex PCR; TCRdb's copy has only in-frame clones and leaves some out. V and J calls and clone size are given by that table; D and trimming were obtained from the DNA. The sample includes about 67,000 clones, about 89% seen only once; the top ten take more than 7.5%. The ends were cut back, 5 bases at V and 1 base at J, with 3 bases in the middle. The CDR3 is made up of 11 amino acids. Germline V CDR1 and CDR2: MNHEY, SVGEGT. The chain recombines TRBV6-2 or TRBV6-3 with TRBJ2-7; D not resolved. The source is a man aged 50 to 59 with active COVID-19. The sequencing input was peripheral blood. The CDR3 DNA sequence: TGTGCCAGCAGTCATTCCTACGAGCAGTACTTC. It encodes CASSHSYEQYF.